This T cell receptor beta chain comes out of a study of T cell responses to AZD1222 COVID-19 vaccine. Whole-study results and caveats: None of the repertoires were sampled until the peak T cell response had passed. Seropositive status at baseline applied to only five to seven AZD1222 recipients.

This clone was counted only a few times. Its antigen remains unidentified. Profiling relied on immunoSEQ multiplex PCR, and the TCRdb table lists in-frame clones only, not all of them. The sample includes some 120,000 clones, about 90% of them seen just once. This sample comprised peripheral blood, obtained on day 0 of AZD1222 vaccination. The receptor's source is an adult in good health.

The CDR3 is CASRNAGGSTDTQYF. Here the CDR3 DNA reads TGTGCCAGCAGAAACGCAGGGGGCAGCACAGATACGCAGTATTTT. The V call is TRBV5-4, the J call TRBJ2-3, with 8 bases that match TRBD1. This CDR3 comprises 15 residues. V shed 5 bases and J 0 bases; nucleotides not matched to a gene: 5. Germline V CDR1 and CDR2: SGHNT, YYREEE (reference sequence).